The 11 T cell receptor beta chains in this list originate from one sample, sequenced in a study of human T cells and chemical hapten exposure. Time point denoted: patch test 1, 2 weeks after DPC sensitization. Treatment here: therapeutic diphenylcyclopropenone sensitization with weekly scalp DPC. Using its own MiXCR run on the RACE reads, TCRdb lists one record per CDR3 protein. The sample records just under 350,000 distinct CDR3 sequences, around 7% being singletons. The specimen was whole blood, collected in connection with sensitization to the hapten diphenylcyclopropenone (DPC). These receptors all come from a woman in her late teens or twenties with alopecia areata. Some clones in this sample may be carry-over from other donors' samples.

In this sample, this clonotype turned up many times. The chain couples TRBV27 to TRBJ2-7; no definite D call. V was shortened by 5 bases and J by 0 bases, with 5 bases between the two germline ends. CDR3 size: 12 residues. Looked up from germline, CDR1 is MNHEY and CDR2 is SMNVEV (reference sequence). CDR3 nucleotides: TGTGCCAGCAGTGCGAACTCCTACGAGCAGTACTTC. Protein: CASSANSYEQYF.

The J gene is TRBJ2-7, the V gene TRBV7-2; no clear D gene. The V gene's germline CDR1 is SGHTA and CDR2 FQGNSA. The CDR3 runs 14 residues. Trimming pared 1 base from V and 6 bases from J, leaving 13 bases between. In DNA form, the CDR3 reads TGTGCCAGCAGCTTAGAGATCGGTTACGCCGAGCAGTACTTC. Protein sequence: CASSLEIGYAEQYF. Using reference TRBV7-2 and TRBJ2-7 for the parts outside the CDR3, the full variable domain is GAGVSQSPSNKVTEKGKDVELRCDPISGHTALYWYRQSLGQGLEFLIYFQGNSAPDKSGLPSDRFSAERTGGSVSTLTIQRTQQEDSAVYLCASSLEIGYAEQYFGPGTRLTVT.

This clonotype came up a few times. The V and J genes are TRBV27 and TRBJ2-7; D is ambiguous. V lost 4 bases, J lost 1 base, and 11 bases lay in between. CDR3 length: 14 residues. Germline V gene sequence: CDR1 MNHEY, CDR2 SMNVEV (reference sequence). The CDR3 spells CASSWGSESYEQYF. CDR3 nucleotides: TGTGCCAGCAGTTGGGGTAGTGAGTCCTACGAGCAGTACTTC.

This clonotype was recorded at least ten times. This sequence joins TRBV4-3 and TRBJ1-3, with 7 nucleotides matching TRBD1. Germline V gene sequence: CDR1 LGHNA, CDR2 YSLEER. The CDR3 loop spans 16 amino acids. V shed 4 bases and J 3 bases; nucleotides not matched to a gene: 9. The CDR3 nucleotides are TGCGCCAGCAGCCCGGTCGCAGGGGGAGGTGGAAACACCATATATTTT. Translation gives CASSPVAGGGGNTIYF.

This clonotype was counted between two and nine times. CDR3 nucleotide sequence: TGCAGTGCTAGAGACCTAGGGACGGACTATAATTCACCCCTCCACTTT. Amino acids: CSARDLGTDYNSPLHF. This chain joins TRBV20-1 and TRBJ1-6, with D tentatively TRBD1 (5 bases). V was clipped by 0 bases and J by 3 bases, with 12 bases between them. The CDR3 sequence is 16 residues long. Germline CDR1 DFQATT, CDR2 SNEGSKA (reference sequence).

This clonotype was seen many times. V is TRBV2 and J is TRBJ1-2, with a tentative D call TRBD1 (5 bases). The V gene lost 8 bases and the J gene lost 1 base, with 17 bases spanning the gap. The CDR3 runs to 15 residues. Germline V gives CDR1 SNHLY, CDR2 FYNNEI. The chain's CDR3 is CASLGQGNVNYGYTF. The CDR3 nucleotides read TGTGCCAGCCTTGGCCAGGGAAATGTTAACTATGGCTACACCTTC.

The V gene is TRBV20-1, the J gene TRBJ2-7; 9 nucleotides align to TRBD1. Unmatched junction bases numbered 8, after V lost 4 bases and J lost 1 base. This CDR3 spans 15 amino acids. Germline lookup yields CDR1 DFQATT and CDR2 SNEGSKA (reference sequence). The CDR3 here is CSANAGTGLSYEQYF. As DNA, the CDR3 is TGCAGTGCTAATGCCGGGACAGGGTTATCCTACGAGCAGTACTTC.

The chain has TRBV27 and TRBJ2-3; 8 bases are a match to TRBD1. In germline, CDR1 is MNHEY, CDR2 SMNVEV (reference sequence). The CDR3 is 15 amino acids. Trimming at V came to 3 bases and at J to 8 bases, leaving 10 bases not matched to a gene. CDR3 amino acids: CASSFNGAGGPTQYF. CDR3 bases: TGTGCCAGCAGTTTCAATGGGGCAGGGGGCCCTACGCAGTATTTT.

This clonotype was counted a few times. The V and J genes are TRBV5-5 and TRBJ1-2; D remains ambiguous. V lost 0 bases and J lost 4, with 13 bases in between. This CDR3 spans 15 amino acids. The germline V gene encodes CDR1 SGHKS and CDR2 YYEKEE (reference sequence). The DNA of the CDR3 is TGTGCCAGCAGCTTGGCTAGTTCTGAGAGCTATGGCTACACCTTC. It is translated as CASSLASSESYGYTF.

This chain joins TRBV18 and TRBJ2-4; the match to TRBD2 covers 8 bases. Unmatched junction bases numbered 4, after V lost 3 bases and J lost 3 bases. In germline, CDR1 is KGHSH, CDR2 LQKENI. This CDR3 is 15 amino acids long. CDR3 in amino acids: CASSPQRGGKNIQYF. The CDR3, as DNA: TGTGCCAGCTCACCGCAACGGGGGGGCAAAAACATTCAGTACTTC.

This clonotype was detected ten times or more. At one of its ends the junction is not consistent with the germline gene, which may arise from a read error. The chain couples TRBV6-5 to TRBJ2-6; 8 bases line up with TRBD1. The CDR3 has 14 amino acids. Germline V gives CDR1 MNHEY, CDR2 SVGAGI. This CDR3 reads CASRPTTGVNVLTF. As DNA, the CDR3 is TGTGCCAGCAGACCTACGACAGGGGTCAACGTCCTGACTTTC.